The 21 T cell receptor beta chains listed next were all sequenced from one sample in a study of spatial heterogeneity in lung cancer. TCRdb called the 5' RACE reads again in MiXCR, with one record for every CDR3 protein. The data contain 40,000 to 55,000 distinct CDR3 sequences, roughly 13% of them singletons. The time point here: sample taken at primary tumor resection. The sample here was PBMCs, taken at surgery. These receptors were taken from a male donor with early-stage non-small cell lung cancer.

This clonotype occurred a few times. This chain uses TRBV2 with TRBJ1-2, with D tentatively TRBD1 (5 bases). The germline V gene encodes CDR1 SNHLY and CDR2 FYNNEI. There are 15 residues in the CDR3. V shed 7 bases and J shed 4 bases, with 19 bases lying between them. CDR3 amino acids: CASNRAIGGSYGYTF. The CDR3 nucleotides read TGTGCCAGCAATAGAGCTATTGGGGGAAGCTATGGCTACACCTTC.

This clonotype came up many times. The rearrangement links TRBV4-1 to TRBJ2-1; 8 bases are a match to TRBD2. After removal of 2 bases from V and 7 bases from J, the junction contained 7 bases not matched to a gene. The CDR3 consists of 15 residues. Looked up from germline, CDR1 is MGHRA and CDR2 is YSYEKL. The CDR3 loop is CASSQYGTSPNEQFF. As DNA, the CDR3 is TGCGCCAGCAGCCAATACGGGACTAGTCCAAATGAGCAGTTCTTC.

In this sample, this clonotype turned up many times. The rearrangement uses TRBV29-1 and TRBJ1-1, with D possibly being TRBD1 (5 bases). CDR1 is SQVTM and CDR2 is ANQGSEA in the germline V gene. Trimming took off 7 bases at V and 0 bases at J, with 15 bases between the two ends. The CDR3 loop spans 14 amino acids. CDR3 amino acids: CSGSRGRMNTEAFF. The CDR3 DNA reads as TGCAGCGGCTCGAGGGGCAGGATGAACACTGAAGCTTTCTTT.

The V and J genes are TRBV5-6 and TRBJ1-2; a weak D match, TRBD1 (5 bases). There are 14 residues in the CDR3. CDR1 and CDR2 (germline): SGHDT, YYEEEE. Trimming left V 2 bases short and J 6 bases short, with 14 bases between. The CDR3 reads CASSFLSPGNGYTF. CDR3 DNA: TGTGCCAGCAGCTTTCTTTCCCCAGGGAATGGCTACACCTTC.

The chain links TRBV7-9 to TRBJ2-4; weak D call: TRBD2 (6 bases). The CDR3 runs 16 residues. V lost 5 bases and J 6 bases, leaving 20 bases between the germline ends. Germline CDR1 reads SEHNR; CDR2 reads FQNEAQ (reference sequence). The CDR3: CASSRPGTPQGNIQYF. CDR3 bases: TGTGCCAGCAGCCGACCCGGGACTCCCCAGGGAAACATTCAGTACTTC.

The J gene is TRBJ1-3, the V gene TRBV20-1; 7 nucleotides agree with TRBD1. This CDR3 is 16 amino acids long. The germline V gene has CDR1 DFQATT and CDR2 SNEGSKA (reference sequence). V was pared by 3 bases and J by 4 bases, with 12 bases of the junction left unmatched. The CDR3 protein is CSASWGTTGRGNTIYF. The DNA of the CDR3 is TGCAGTGCTAGTTGGGGGACGACAGGGAGAGGAAACACCATATATTTT.

This rearrangement joins TRBV7-3 to TRBJ2-1; TRBD2 aligns across 9 bases. Germline V gene sequence: CDR1 SGHTA, CDR2 FQGTGA. V was pared by 5 bases and J by 5 bases, with 10 bases of the junction left unmatched. The CDR3 is made up of 16 amino acids. CDR3 nucleotide sequence: TGTGCCAGCAGCCTACTACGGACTAGCGCCGACAATGAGCAGTTCTTC. It specifies CASSLLRTSADNEQFF.

This rearrangement joins TRBV27 to TRBJ1-2; D is possibly TRBD1 (5 bases). The CDR3 consists of 17 residues. The germline V gene has CDR1 MNHEY and CDR2 SMNVEV (reference sequence). The V gene lost 4 bases and the J gene lost 5 bases, with 23 bases spanning the gap. CDR3 in amino acids: CASSSSTGSVGIYGYTF. The DNA of the CDR3 is TGTGCCAGCAGTTCATCCACAGGCTCGGTCGGGATTTATGGCTACACCTTC.

This clonotype occurred many times. The chain carries TRBV7-8 and TRBJ1-6; the match to TRBD1 covers 7 bases. With V trimmed by 5 bases and J by 7 bases, 8 bases remained unmatched. Germline CDR1 is SGHVS and CDR2 is FQNEAQ. The CDR3 has 15 residues. The CDR3 region is CASSNTGTENSPLHF. The CDR3 DNA is TGTGCCAGCAGCAATACCGGGACAGAGAATTCACCCCTCCACTTT.

The rearrangement uses TRBV7-2 and TRBJ2-1; 8 nucleotides line up with TRBD2. The germline V gene has CDR1 SGHTA and CDR2 FQGNSA. This CDR3 spans 15 amino acids. With V trimmed by 5 bases and J by 7 bases, 10 bases remained unmatched. The CDR3 spells CASSPLAGLVNEQFF. As DNA, the CDR3 is TGTGCCAGCAGCCCCTTAGCGGGATTGGTAAATGAGCAGTTCTTC.

This clonotype was seen only a few times. V is TRBV28 and J is TRBJ2-1; TRBD2 matches 11 bases. Germline V gene lookup returns CDR1 MDHEN and CDR2 SYDVKM. This CDR3 comprises 15 residues. With V trimmed by 5 bases and J by 6 bases, 6 bases remained unmatched. In nucleotides, the CDR3 is TGTGCCAGCAGTGCCGGACTAGCGGGCCGCAATGAGCAGTTCTTC. This codes for CASSAGLAGRNEQFF.

This clonotype was seen only a few times. The chain recombines TRBV2 with TRBJ2-2, with 9 positions matching TRBD1. Germline V CDR1 and CDR2: SNHLY, FYNNEI. V gave up 2 bases and J gave up 3 bases; unmatched junction bases: 4. This CDR3 region has 16 residues. The CDR3 DNA follows: TGTGCCAGCAGTGAAAACAGGGGGCGCGACACCGGGGAGCTGTTTTTT. Protein: CASSENRGRDTGELFF.

The V gene is TRBV20-1, the J gene TRBJ2-1, with TRBD2 identical over 7 bases. CDR1 and CDR2 from the germline V gene are DFQATT and SNEGSKA (reference sequence). V lost 3 bases and J lost 8; bases outside the gene matches: 7. The CDR3 is made up of 13 amino acids. CDR3 DNA: TGCAGTGCTAGGCCTGGCAGCGGGGATGAGCAGTTCTTC. This sequence encodes CSARPGSGDEQFF.

The chain employs TRBV6-2 or TRBV6-3 and TRBJ1-5, with unresolved D. The CDR3 loop spans 14 amino acids. Germline V gene lookup returns CDR1 MNHEY and CDR2 SVGEGT. V was pared by 6 bases and J by 6 bases, with 15 bases between. The CDR3 bases are TGTGCCAGCAGATCGTCAGTACCAAGTCAGCCCCAGCATTTT. It specifies CASRSSVPSQPQHF.

This clonotype appeared many times. The chain links TRBV7-6 to TRBJ2-3; TRBD2 matches at 9 bases. The CDR3 is made up of 15 amino acids. CDR1 is SGHVS and CDR2 is FNYEAQ in the germline V gene. The V and J ends lost 8 bases and 3 bases, in that order; junction bases with no gene match: 9. CDR3 protein: CASGWTSAHTDTQYF. The CDR3 DNA sequence: TGTGCCAGCGGATGGACTAGCGCACATACAGATACGCAGTATTTT.

V is TRBV5-4 and J is TRBJ1-4, with 10 bases aligning to TRBD1. The V and J ends lost 4 bases and 0 bases, in that order; junction bases with no gene match: 9. Germline assignment: CDR1 SGHNT and CDR2 YYREEE (reference sequence). The CDR3 is made up of 18 amino acids. The CDR3 region has the DNA TGTGCCAGCAGCCGGGGGACAGGGGTTACGGCAACTAATGAAAAACTGTTTTTT. As protein: CASSRGTGVTATNEKLFF.

In this sample, this clonotype turned up a few times. The chain links TRBV4-1 to TRBJ2-3, with 8 bases fitting TRBD2. With V trimmed by 1 base and J by 6 bases, 3 bases remained unmatched. CDR1 and CDR2 (germline): MGHRA, YSYEKL. CDR3 length: 14 residues. CDR3 DNA sequence: TGCGCCAGCAGCCAAGGGGTAGCGGGGGATACGCAGTATTTT. Protein product: CASSQGVAGDTQYF.

This clonotype has a handful of counts. This rearrangement joins TRBV5-1 to TRBJ2-5; possibly TRBD1 for D (7 bases). The CDR3 has 14 amino acids. Trimming removed 5 bases at V and 3 bases at J, with 14 bases between. In germline, CDR1 is SGHRS, CDR2 YFSETQ. CDR3 region: CASSVQGGKETQYF. The CDR3 DNA reads TGCGCCAGCAGTGTCCAGGGGGGAAAAGAGACCCAGTACTTC.

This clonotype occurred many times. This sequence joins TRBV6-2 or TRBV6-3 and TRBJ2-2, with D unclear. Trimming shortened V by 8 bases and J by 5 bases, and 18 bases separated the two germline ends. CDR1 and CDR2 (germline): MNHEY, SVGEGT. The CDR3 runs to 15 residues. The CDR3, as DNA: TGTGCCAGCTTCGGATTCCCCGAATGGACCGGGGAGCTGTTTTTT. It encodes CASFGFPEWTGELFF.

Many counts were recorded for this clonotype. V gene TRBV29-1 combines with J gene TRBJ1-1; possible D gene TRBD1, 5 bases. Looked up from germline, CDR1 is SQVTM and CDR2 is ANQGSEA. The CDR3 sequence is 11 residues long. V lost 4 bases and J lost 6, with 9 bases in between. This CDR3 reads CSVAQGPEAFF. The CDR3, as DNA: TGCAGCGTTGCCCAGGGCCCTGAAGCTTTCTTT.

Many counts were recorded for this clonotype. The chain recombines TRBV4-2 with TRBJ2-1, with TRBD1 identical over 7 bases. This CDR3 contains 15 residues. Germline V lookup: CDR1 LGHNA, CDR2 YNFKEQ. The V and J ends lost 2 bases and 5 bases, in that order; junction bases with no gene match: 6. The CDR3 protein is CASSQSGQSDNEQFF. The CDR3 DNA sequence: TGTGCCAGCAGCCAATCGGGACAGTCAGACAATGAGCAGTTCTTC.